This record concerns one T cell receptor beta chain sequence. The V end was cut by 6 bases, the J end by 2 bases, with 11 bases between. Germline-derived CDR1 and CDR2 are MDHEN and SYDVKM. The CDR3 sequence is 13 residues long. This entry belongs to a study of technical replicates of blood from a handful of donors. The method was immunoSEQ multiplex PCR; TCRdb's version includes in-frame clones alone and lacks a portion of them. The profile shows 73,000 or so clones, roughly nine tenths of them singletons. Specimen: T cells isolated from PBMCs. This chain connects TRBV28 to TRBJ2-7, with D hard to call. This TCR was recovered from a human donor in good health. The CDR3 DNA follows: TGTGCCAGCAGATCCGACACGACCTACGAGCAGTACTTC. This encodes CASRSDTTYEQYF.